This T cell receptor (beta chain) was identified during a study of cytomegalovirus exposure and HLA in healthy donors. Study outcomes and limitations: The study dropped some indistinguishable V segments, TRBV6-2 and TRBV6-3 among them. Many donors shared some public TCRs, even though most TCR sequences were rare. A later analysis revealed that TCR association rates differed between HLA loci, peaking at DRB1 and bottoming out at HLA-C.

CDR1 SGHAT and CDR2 FQNNGV come from the germline V gene. The CDR3 contains 15 residues. The V and J ends lost 2 bases and 6 bases respectively, with 14 bases between them. For this clone: The antigen is unknown.

PCR involved 60 Vbeta and 13 Jbeta primers. This table comes from immunoSEQ multiplex PCR, and its TCRdb copy is limited to in-frame clones, with some not included. The sample lists around 300,000 clones, 72% occurring once. The sequenced sample was PBMCs. The gene calls are TRBV11-2 and TRBJ2-1; no firm D call. The source is a female donor in good health and CMV-seronegative. Here the CDR3 reads CASSLRPSDTNEQFF. The CDR3 DNA reads TGTGCCAGCAGCTTAAGGCCCTCCGACACCAATGAGCAGTTCTTC.